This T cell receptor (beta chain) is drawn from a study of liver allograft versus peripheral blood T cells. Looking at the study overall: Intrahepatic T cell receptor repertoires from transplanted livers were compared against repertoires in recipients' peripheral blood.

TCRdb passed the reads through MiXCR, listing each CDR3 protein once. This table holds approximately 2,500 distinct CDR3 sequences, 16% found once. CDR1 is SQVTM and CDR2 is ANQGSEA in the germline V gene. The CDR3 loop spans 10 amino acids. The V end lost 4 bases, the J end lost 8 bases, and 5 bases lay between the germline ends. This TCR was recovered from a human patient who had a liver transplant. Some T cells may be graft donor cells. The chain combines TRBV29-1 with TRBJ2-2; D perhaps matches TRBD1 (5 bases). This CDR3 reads CSVGTGELFF. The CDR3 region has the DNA TGCAGCGTTGGGACAGGGGAGCTGTTTTTT.